This entry features one T cell receptor beta chain sequence. Antigen unknown. The sample belongs to a study of T cell responses to AZD1222 COVID-19 vaccine. Study results and caveats: Nearly half of spike-specific TCRs reportedly target variant regions that are unmutated in the B.1.351 and B.1.1.7 variants. Donors skewed white British and female; clonal diversity was possibly underestimated. Baseline serology detected seropositivity in only a handful of AZD1222 recipients. Two AZD1222 administrations were followed by greater Spike-specific TCR breadth and depth.

Sequenced by immunoSEQ multiplex PCR; TCRdb stores in-frame clones only, minus some. Of some 110,000 clones in the sample, 80% to 90% are singletons; the top ten hold under 4.5%. The CDR3 is made up of 14 amino acids. The V and J ends lost 2 bases and 5 bases respectively, with 7 bases between them. The germline gives CDR1 SGHTA, CDR2 FQGNSA. This clonotype was obtained from an adult in good health. V and J are TRBV7-2 and TRBJ1-6; D is undetermined. This sample comprised peripheral blood, obtained on day 0 of MenACWY control vaccination. The CDR3 DNA reads as TGTGCCAGCAGCTTATACAGCAATAATTCACCCCTCCACTTT. Its protein is CASSLYSNNSPLHF.